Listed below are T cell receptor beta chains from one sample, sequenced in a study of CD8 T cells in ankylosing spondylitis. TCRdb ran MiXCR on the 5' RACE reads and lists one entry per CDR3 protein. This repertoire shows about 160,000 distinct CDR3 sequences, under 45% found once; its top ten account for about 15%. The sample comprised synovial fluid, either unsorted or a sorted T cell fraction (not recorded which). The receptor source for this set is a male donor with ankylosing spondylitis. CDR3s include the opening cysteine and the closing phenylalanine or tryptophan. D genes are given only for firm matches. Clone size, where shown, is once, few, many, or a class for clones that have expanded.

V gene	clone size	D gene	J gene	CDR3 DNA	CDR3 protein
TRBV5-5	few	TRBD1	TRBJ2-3	TGTGCCAGCAGCCCTTGGACAGGACACACAGATACGCAGTATTTT	CASSPWTGHTDTQYF
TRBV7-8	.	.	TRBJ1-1	TGTGCCAGCAGCCAGACGGGTTGGGCTTTCTTT	CASSQTGWAFF
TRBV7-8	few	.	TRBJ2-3	TGTGCCAGCAGCCCTGGGATTAGCACAGATACGCAGTATTTT	CASSPGISTDTQYF
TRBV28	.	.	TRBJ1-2	TGTGCCAGCAGTTTATGCTTCTTGACAGGACTCGATGGCTACACCTTC	CASSLCFLTGLDGYTF
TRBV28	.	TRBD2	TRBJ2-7	TGTGCCAGCAGTTTATTCCTCGGGAGGGCATACGAGCAGTACTTC	CASSLFLGRAYEQYF
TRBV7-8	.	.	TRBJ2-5	TGTGCCAGCAGCTTAGCAGAGCCGAGGAACCAAGAGACCCAGTACTTC	CASSLAEPRNQETQYF
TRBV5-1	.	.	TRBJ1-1	TGCGCCAGCAGCTTGGATCAGGGAATTGAAGCTTTCTTT	CASSLDQGIEAFF
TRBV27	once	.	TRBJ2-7	TGTGCCAGCAGTTTAATGGAGGGTTGGGAGCAGTACTTC	CASSLMEGWEQYF
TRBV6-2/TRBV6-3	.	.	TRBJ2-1	TGTGCCAGCCGCCCCGAAGGGGATCTCATTGGGGACAATGAGCAGTTCTTC	CASRPEGDLIGDNEQFF
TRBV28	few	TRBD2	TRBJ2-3	TGTGCCAGCAGTTCGGGACTAGCGGGAGCGTGGACAGATACGCAGTATTTT	CASSSGLAGAWTDTQYF
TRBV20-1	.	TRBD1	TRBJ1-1	TGCAGTGCTAGACCCCTCGGGACAGGGTTTGGTGAAGCTTTCTTT	CSARPLGTGFGEAFF
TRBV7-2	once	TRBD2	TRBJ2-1	TGTGCCAGCAGCCATCGGGAGGCCTCCTACAATGAGCAGTTCTTC	CASSHREASYNEQFF
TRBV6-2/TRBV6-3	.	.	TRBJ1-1	TGTGCCAGCAGTTATACGGTTAGAGACACTGAAGCTTTCTTT	CASSYTVRDTEAFF
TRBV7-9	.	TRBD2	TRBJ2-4	TGTGCCAGCAGACCTAGCGGGATCGGAAACATTCAGTACTTC	CASRPSGIGNIQYF
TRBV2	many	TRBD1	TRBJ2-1	TGTGCCACCCTTTGGACAGGGGGCACTATCAATGAGCAGTTCTTC	CATLWTGGTINEQFF
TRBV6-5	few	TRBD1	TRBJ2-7	TGTGCCAGCAGTTACGGCTACAGGGGGTGGTCTCACGAGCAGTACTTC	CASSYGYRGWSHEQYF
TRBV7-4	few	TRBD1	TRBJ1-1	TGTGCCAGCAGCTTAGCCCACAGGGGGAGGAACACTGAAGCTTTCTTT	CASSLAHRGRNTEAFF
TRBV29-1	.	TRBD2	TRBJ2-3	TGCAGCGTTGAAGCCCCCATAGCGGGAGGGAGCACAGATACGCAGTATTTT	CSVEAPIAGGSTDTQYF
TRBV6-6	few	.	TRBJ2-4	TGTGCCAGCAGTCAGGGGAGGGAGAACATTCAGTACTTC	CASSQGRENIQYF
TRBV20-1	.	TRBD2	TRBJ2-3	TGCAGTGCTGGACTAGCGGGACCTCTCACAGATACGCAGTATTTT	CSAGLAGPLTDTQYF
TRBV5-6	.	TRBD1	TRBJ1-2	TGTGCCAGCAGCTTGGGACAGGGGGCATGGGGCTACACCTTC	CASSLGQGAWGYTF